The 5 T cell receptor beta chains presented below share a single source sample, sequenced in a study of shared clonotypes between healthy human individuals. Some clones are missing from TCRdb's copy, which holds only in-frame ones; the method was immunoSEQ multiplex PCR. The sample lists approximately 590,000 clones; less than 97% were seen once. CD45RO negativity and positive selection for CCR7 defined naive CD8 cells, a population that excluded terminally differentiated effector memory CD45RA+ cells. Sample: naive CD8+ T cells sorted from blood. The receptors derive from a woman in her twenties or thirties in good health.

J is TRBJ2-1 and V is TRBV18; 11 nucleotides match TRBD2. J lost 5 bases, V lost 1 base, and 1 base had no gene match. Germline V lookup: CDR1 KGHSH, CDR2 LQKENI. The CDR3 has 15 amino acids. DNA of the CDR3: TGTGCCAGCTCACCACTAGCGGGAGGGGACAATGAGCAGTTCTTC. It yields the protein CASSPLAGGDNEQFF.

Concerning this clone itself: Other DNA sequences within the sample encode an identical CDR3. The V and J genes are TRBV9 and TRBJ2-7; D assignment may be TRBD1 or TRBD2 (5 bases each). CDR1 is SGDLS, CDR2 YYNGEE, per germline. The CDR3 covers 13 residues. Trimming stripped 0 bases from V and 3 bases from J, with 7 bases between. The CDR3 loop reads CASSVGDGYEQYF. CDR3 coding DNA: TGTGCCAGCAGCGTAGGGGACGGCTACGAGCAGTACTTC.

The gene calls are TRBV9 and TRBJ1-1, with a possible D match to TRBD1 (6 bases). The V gene's germline CDR1 is SGDLS and CDR2 YYNGEE. Trimming left V 0 bases short and J 10 bases short, with 10 bases between. The CDR3 runs to 12 residues. The CDR3 DNA is TGTGCCAGCAGCGTAGCCGGACAGTTAGCTTTCTTT. It codes for CASSVAGQLAFF.

The V and J genes are TRBV7-9 and TRBJ2-7; TRBD2 matches at 9 bases. Trimming cost V 5 bases and J 5 bases; bases outside gene matches: 10. Germline V CDR1 and CDR2: SEHNR, FQNEAQ (reference sequence). There are 15 residues in the CDR3. CDR3 loop: CASSPVAGGGDEQYF. CDR3 DNA sequence: TGTGCCAGCAGCCCCGTGGCGGGAGGGGGGGACGAGCAGTACTTC.

The chain has TRBV7-8 and TRBJ1-2; D unresolved. Looked up from germline, CDR1 is SGHVS and CDR2 is FQNEAQ. The CDR3 length is 15 residues. Trimming pared 1 base from V and 2 bases from J, leaving 11 bases between. The CDR3 sequence is CASSLGRRLNYGYTF. The CDR3 DNA sequence: TGTGCCAGCAGCTTAGGTAGGCGGCTAAACTATGGCTACACCTTC.